Each of the 15 T cell receptor beta chains below was sequenced from the same sample in a study of blood T cell repertoires in COVID-19. The table came from immunoSEQ multiplex PCR; TCRdb's copy has only in-frame clones and leaves some out. The sample shows about 270,000 clones, 70% to 90% of them seen only once. Sequencing used PBMCs or T cells enriched from blood (not recorded which). The origin of the receptors is a young woman who had recovered from COVID-19.

The rearrangement links TRBV15 to TRBJ1-5, with a tentative D call TRBD1 (5 bases). V dropped 1 base and J dropped 0 bases, with 10 bases sitting between them. The V gene's germline CDR1 is LNHNV and CDR2 YYDKDF (reference sequence). The CDR3 contains 16 residues. The CDR3 here is CATSRGGEYSNQPQHF. The CDR3 bases are TGTGCCACCAGCAGAGGGGGGGAGTATAGCAATCAGCCCCAGCATTTT.

This clone has only one observation. The V gene is TRBV13, the J gene TRBJ2-7, with TRBD2 matching 13 bases. The CDR3 has 15 amino acids. Looked up from germline, CDR1 is PRHDT and CDR2 is FYEKMQ (reference sequence). The V gene end was trimmed by 5 bases and the J gene end by 5 bases; junction bases not matched to a gene: 6. The DNA for the CDR3 is TGTGCCAGCAGCATGTGGACTAGCGGGGGCCACGAGCAGTACTTC. This codes for CASSMWTSGGHEQYF.

The chain is built from TRBV18 and TRBJ1-2, with 10 bases that match TRBD1. J was trimmed by 6 bases and V by 3 bases; bases with no gene match: 4. The CDR3 runs to 14 residues. Per germline, CDR1 KGHSH and CDR2 LQKENI. The CDR3 sequence is CASSPPGTGDGYTF. DNA of the CDR3: TGTGCCAGCTCACCTCCCGGGACAGGGGATGGCTACACCTTC. The full variable domain, rest sourced from reference TRBV18 and TRBJ1-2, is NAGVMQNPRHLVRRRGQEARLRCSPMKGHSHVYWYRQLPEEGLKFMVYLQKENIIDESGMPKERFSAEFPKEGPSILRIQQVVRGDSAAYFCASSPPGTGDGYTFGSGTRLTVV.

The genes are TRBV4-2 and TRBJ2-1; 7 nucleotides align to TRBD2. The germline V gene has CDR1 LGHNA and CDR2 YNFKEQ. J lost 9 bases, V lost 1 base, and 12 bases had no gene match. The CDR3 has 16 amino acids. The CDR3 is CASSQAGAGAGSEQFF. CDR3 DNA sequence: TGTGCCAGCAGCCAAGCTGGGGCGGGAGCTGGGAGTGAGCAGTTCTTC.

V and J are TRBV5-1 and TRBJ2-7; 9 bases map to TRBD1. The CDR3 consists of 14 residues. CDR1 SGHRS and CDR2 YFSETQ come from the germline V gene. The trim removed 5 bases at V and 2 bases at J, leaving 5 bases unmatched. The CDR3 coding sequence is TGCGCCAGCAGGCCGACAGGGGGGGCCTACGAGCAGTACTTC. Encoded protein: CASRPTGGAYEQYF.

This clone turned up a few times. This chain uses TRBV29-1 with TRBJ1-3; 9 nucleotides line up with TRBD1. The CDR3 runs to 15 residues. With V trimmed by 5 bases and J by 4 bases, 9 bases remained unmatched. Germline V gene sequence: CDR1 SQVTM, CDR2 ANQGSEA. The CDR3 here is CSVQKGTGSGNTIYF. The CDR3 nucleotides read TGCAGCGTTCAAAAGGGGACAGGGTCCGGAAACACCATATATTTT.

This clone was seen a single time. The rearrangement uses TRBV12-5 and TRBJ1-1; D gene uncertain. Germline CDR1 reads LGHNT; CDR2 reads FRNRAP. The germline V and J ends were trimmed by 4 bases and 1 base, with 16 bases remaining between them. The CDR3 is made up of 16 amino acids. The CDR3 region is CASGWNIGSANTEAFF. CDR3 coding DNA: TGTGCTAGTGGTTGGAATATAGGGAGCGCGAACACTGAAGCTTTCTTT.

J is TRBJ2-7 and V is TRBV4-1, with 10 bases lining up with TRBD1. With 4 bases clipped from V and 7 bases from J, the junction kept 16 bases outside the gene matches. Germline CDR1 is MGHRA and CDR2 is YSYEKL. CDR3 size: 17 residues. The CDR3 region has the DNA TGCGCCAGCAGCCTAGGGACGCCGGGACAGGGGACTCGGGAGCAGTACTTC. This codes for CASSLGTPGQGTREQYF.

This sequence joins TRBV6-1 and TRBJ1-2; tentatively, D is TRBD1 (6 bases). Germline values: CDR1 MNHNS, CDR2 SASEGT. The CDR3 runs to 16 residues. The V gene lost 3 bases and the J gene lost 0 bases, with 14 bases spanning the gap. CDR3 sequence reads: CASSDFRRGANYGYTF. The CDR3 coding sequence is TGTGCCAGCAGTGATTTCCGCAGGGGAGCTAACTATGGCTACACCTTC.

The V gene is TRBV23-1, the J gene TRBJ1-2; D remains ambiguous. TRBV23-1 is an open reading frame, and its role is uncertain. The CDR3 extends over 14 amino acids. With 2 bases removed from V and 4 bases from J, the gap between germline ends came to 11 bases. The CDR3 protein is CASSQGPPSYGYTF. The DNA of the CDR3 is TGCGCCAGCAGTCAAGGCCCCCCATCCTATGGCTACACCTTC.

The V gene is TRBV10-3, the J gene TRBJ2-6, with D hard to call. The germline V gene encodes CDR1 ENHRY and CDR2 SYGVKD. V was cut by 10 bases and J by 0 bases, with 4 bases left in between. The CDR3 spans 12 residues. DNA for the CDR3: TGTGCCACCGGCTCTGGGGCCAACGTCCTGACTTTC. Translated: CATGSGANVLTF.

The chain uses TRBV7-9 and TRBJ1-6, with 7 bases fitting TRBD1. Germline loops: CDR1 SEHNR, CDR2 FQNEAQ (reference sequence). V shed 5 bases and J 7 bases; nucleotides not matched to a gene: 8. The CDR3 loop spans 15 amino acids. CDR3 sequence: CASSPGDSRNSPLHF. The CDR3 nucleotides are TGTGCCAGCAGCCCCGGGGACAGTAGAAATTCACCCCTCCACTTT.

The rearrangement joins TRBV5-1 to TRBJ2-3, with D maybe TRBD2 (6 bases). Trimming removed 0 bases at V and 3 bases at J, with 14 bases between. Germline CDR1 and CDR2: SGHRS and YFSETQ. CDR3 length: 16 residues. For the CDR3, the DNA is TGCGCCAGCAGCTTGGGACCCGGAGGGCCTACAGATACGCAGTATTTT. Translated: CASSLGPGGPTDTQYF.

V usage is TRBV15 and J usage is TRBJ2-5; no firm D call. CDR1 is LNHNV and CDR2 is YYDKDF in the germline V gene (reference sequence). This CDR3 is built from 13 residues. Between the trimmed V and J ends, which lost 0 bases and 9 bases, there was a span of 11 bases. The CDR3 DNA reads as TGTGCCACCAGCAGAGAATCTTTTCGGTCCCAGTACTTC. Its translation: CATSRESFRSQYF.

Worth noting for this clone: The sample has other DNA sequences that encode this CDR3 too. The chain has TRBV9 and TRBJ1-5; the D gene is possibly TRBD1 (6 bases). There are 13 residues in the CDR3. Between the trimmed V and J ends, which lost 0 bases and 6 bases, there was a span of 7 bases. The germline V gene has CDR1 SGDLS and CDR2 YYNGEE. The CDR3 loop is CASSVGGGQPQHF. The CDR3 DNA reads as TGTGCCAGCAGCGTAGGAGGGGGTCAGCCCCAGCATTTT.